The source of this TCR beta chain is a study of cytomegalovirus exposure and HLA in healthy donors. It was with 60 Vbeta and 13 Jbeta primers that the PCR ran. TCRdb's copy holds only in-frame clones and misses some; the assay was immunoSEQ multiplex PCR. This repertoire shows roughly 150,000 clones, roughly four fifths found once; its top ten account for approximately 2%. The CDR3 spans 15 residues. Trimming took off 7 bases at V and 2 bases at J, with 17 bases between the two ends. Germline lookup yields CDR1 SGHRS and CDR2 YFSETQ. The source is a woman aged 18-29 years in good health and CMV-seronegative. The sample taken for sequencing was PBMCs. J is TRBJ2-3 and V is TRBV5-1; perhaps TRBD1 as D (6 bases). The CDR3 DNA reads TGCGCCAGCGGACGGGCACAGGGTCACACAGATACGCAGTATTTT. Residues: CASGRAQGHTDTQYF.